Reported below is one T cell receptor (beta chain). This specimen comes from a study of long-term antiretroviral therapy in people with HIV. CDR3 length: 15 amino acids. Looked up from germline, CDR1 is SGDLS and CDR2 is YYNGEE. V lost 0 bases and J 0 bases, leaving 8 bases between the germline ends. The immunoSEQ assay was v3.0, run at survey level. Libraries were prepared by immunoSEQ multiplex PCR; TCRdb keeps only in-frame clonotypes and omits some of them. The sample carries more than 12,000 clones, around 80% recorded once. Donors each had at least one pre-ART PBMC sample and at least two post-ART ones. Every HIV-positive participant received treatment in the United States.

This receptor was obtained from a man aged 35 to 55 with HIV. The material was unsorted PBMCs, obtained 1.3 years before starting antiretroviral therapy. The rearrangement joins TRBV9 to TRBJ2-3; a possible D gene is TRBD2 (7 bases). The CDR3 sequence is CASSVGGGSTDTQYF. CDR3 coding DNA: TGTGCCAGCAGCGTAGGCGGGGGCAGCACAGATACGCAGTATTTT.